These 10 T cell receptor beta chains share one sample of origin, sequenced in a study of shared clonotypes between healthy human individuals. Naive-designated CD8 cells lacked CD45RO, were positively enriched for CCR7, and omitted terminally differentiated effector memory CD45RA+ cells. Produced via immunoSEQ multiplex PCR; TCRdb's table is partial and in-frame only. Here the sample spans more than 2 million clones, 90% to 95% being singletons. Sequences were obtained from naive CD8+ T cells from PBMCs. The receptors derive from a man aged 18 to 30 in good health. Some clones in this sample may be carry-over from other donors' samples.

The chain employs TRBV6-1 and TRBJ1-5; 7 bases fit TRBD1. Germline values: CDR1 MNHNS, CDR2 SASEGT. The CDR3 runs to 17 residues. The V segment lost 3 bases and the J segment 0 bases; nucleotides outside the gene matches: 8. The CDR3 DNA is TGTGCCAGCAGTGACCGCGTGGGGACAGTTAGCAATCAGCCCCAGCATTTT. Translated, it gives CASSDRVGTVSNQPQHF.

This chain links TRBV7-3 with TRBJ1-2; TRBD1 is a possible D gene (6 bases). The CDR3 consists of 16 residues. The V and J ends lost 3 bases and 6 bases respectively, with 20 bases between them. CDR1 is SGHTA, CDR2 FQGTGA, per germline. CDR3 DNA: TGTGCCAGCAGCTTGGACTGGACAGCAGGAATGGATGGCTACACCTTC. Translating it yields CASSLDWTAGMDGYTF.

This clone has only one observation. This chain connects TRBV6-5 to TRBJ1-2, with TRBD1 as a possible D gene (6 bases). Germline V gives CDR1 MNHEY, CDR2 SVGAGI. Trimming shortened V by 6 bases and J by 3 bases, and 17 bases separated the two germline ends. This CDR3 has 15 residues. The CDR3 sequence: CASSSGEGGDYGYTF. In DNA form, the CDR3 reads TGTGCCAGCAGCAGCGGTGAGGGGGGCGACTATGGCTACACCTTC.

The chain employs TRBV11-2 and TRBJ2-5, with D perhaps matching TRBD1 (6 bases). The CDR3 totals 17 residues. V gave up 4 bases and J gave up 5 bases, with 23 bases separating them. The germline gives CDR1 SGHAT, CDR2 FQNNGV. The CDR3 region has the DNA TGTGCCAGCAGCTCCTTCCGGGACAACACGCTTGGGGAGACCCAGTACTTC. Amino acid sequence: CASSSFRDNTLGETQYF. The whole variable domain, filled in from reference TRBV11-2 and TRBJ2-5, reads EAGVAQSPRYKIIEKRQSVAFWCNPISGHATLYWYQQILGQGPKLLIQFQNNGVVDDSQLPKDRFSAERLKGVDSTLKIQPAKLEDSAVYLCASSSFRDNTLGETQYFGPGTRLLVL.

The rearrangement uses TRBV27 and TRBJ2-7, with 8 bases that match TRBD2. This CDR3 is 16 amino acids long. Trimming at V came to 5 bases and at J to 6 bases, leaving 15 bases not matched to a gene. Per the germline V gene, CDR1 is MNHEY and CDR2 is SMNVEV (reference sequence). The CDR3, as DNA: TGTGCCAGCAGTCCGTTTATGAATGCGGCGGGAGGCGAGCAGTACTTC. It is translated as CASSPFMNAAGGEQYF.

This chain links TRBV7-9 with TRBJ2-3; D is undetermined. The CDR3 is made up of 14 amino acids. V gave up 6 bases and J gave up 0 bases, with 10 bases separating them. Per the germline V gene, CDR1 is SEHNR and CDR2 is FQNEAQ (reference sequence). The CDR3 sequence: CASRAMTSTDTQYF. CDR3 nucleotide sequence: TGTGCCAGCAGAGCTATGACTAGCACAGATACGCAGTATTTT. Full variable domain (missing parts from reference TRBV7-9 and TRBJ2-3): DTGVSQNPRHKITKRGQNVTFRCDPISEHNRLYWYRQTLGQGPEFLTYFQNEAQLEKSRLLSDRFSAERPKGSFSTLEIQRTEQGDSAMYLCASRAMTSTDTQYFGPGTRLTVL.

The V gene is TRBV4-3, the J gene TRBJ1-1; 12 bases are shared with TRBD1. V was clipped by 4 bases and J by 3 bases; unmatched bases: 12. The CDR3 loop spans 18 amino acids. Germline CDR1 and CDR2: LGHNA and YSLEER. CDR3 residues: CASSPWLGQGAKDTEAFF. CDR3 DNA: TGCGCCAGCAGCCCCTGGCTGGGACAGGGGGCAAAGGACACTGAAGCTTTCTTT.

The chain couples TRBV10-1 to TRBJ2-2, with D possibly being TRBD1 or TRBD2 (6 bases each). From germline, CDR1 is WNHNN and CDR2 SYGVQD (reference sequence). CDR3 length equals 12 residues. Trimming left V 3 bases short and J 10 bases short, with 9 bases between. CDR3: CASSERGQELFF. CDR3 DNA sequence: TGCGCCAGCAGTGAACGGGGGCAGGAGCTGTTTTTT.

The rearrangement uses TRBV6-1 and TRBJ2-5; 10 bases agree with TRBD2. The CDR3 has 20 amino acids. Unmatched junction bases numbered 13, after V lost 0 bases and J lost 0 bases. Germline values: CDR1 MNHNS, CDR2 SASEGT. CDR3 nucleotide sequence: TGTGCCAGCAGTGAAGCCCTCCGAGCGGGGGGGGTCGGGTACCAAGAGACCCAGTACTTC. It codes for CASSEALRAGGVGYQETQYF.

The V call is TRBV27, the J call TRBJ2-1, with D possibly being TRBD2 (5 bases). Germline V gene lookup returns CDR1 MNHEY and CDR2 SMNVEV (reference sequence). CDR3 size: 14 residues. The V and J ends lost 5 bases and 1 base respectively, with 9 bases between them. This CDR3 is CASSVWESYNEQFF. The CDR3 DNA follows: TGTGCCAGCAGTGTATGGGAGTCCTACAATGAGCAGTTCTTC.